The clone carrying this T cell receptor beta chain has ten or more counts. Its antigen is still unknown. The data stem from a study of CD8 T cells in ankylosing spondylitis. Broader study findings: A TCR beta motif made of eight highly homologous variants seemed typical of ankylosing spondylitis blood. Significantly higher representation of disease-linked clones was reported for matched ankylosing spondylitis synovial fluid.

In TCRdb, the 5' RACE reads were re-called with MiXCR into one record per CDR3 protein. The sample contains about 500,000 distinct CDR3 sequences, 5.3% of which appear only once. Source material: blood, either unsorted or a sorted T cell fraction (not recorded which). This clonotype originated in a male donor with ankylosing spondylitis.

The CDR3 spells CASSTPITGELFF. The CDR3 DNA sequence: TGTGCCAGCTCAACACCAATCACCGGGGAGCTGTTTTTT. This chain connects TRBV6-2 or TRBV6-3 to TRBJ2-2; D is uncertain. This CDR3 is 13 amino acids long. V was pared by 8 bases and J by 4 bases, with 11 bases between. Germline CDR1 is MNHEY and CDR2 is SVGEGT.